Listed here are 23 T cell receptor beta chains from one sample, sequenced in a study of vaccination and CD4 T cells after COVID-19. Their target antigens are unknown. Researchers used the Oncomine TCR Beta short-read assay to sequence DNA from cultured CD4+ T cells. MiXCR, applied by TCRdb to the PCR reads, yields one record per CDR3 protein. Among approximately 15,000 distinct CDR3 sequences listed, roughly 66% were seen once. As for treatment: approximately 9-day PBMC culture with coronavirus spike peptide pools or control peptides (ViraFEST assay). The sequenced sample consisted of CD4+ T cells from blood, cultured in vitro. These TCRs come from a human donor who had recovered from COVID-19.

The genes are TRBV7-9 and TRBJ2-7; 7 bases agree with TRBD1. V dropped 4 bases and J dropped 1; count of bases not matched to a gene: 7. The germline V gene has CDR1 SEHNR and CDR2 FQNEAQ (reference sequence). The CDR3 spans 15 residues. CDR3 sequence reads: CASSYTGAVSYEQYF. The CDR3 nucleotides read TGTGCCAGCAGCTATACAGGGGCCGTATCCTACGAGCAGTACTTC.

This rearrangement joins TRBV28 to TRBJ1-2; TRBD1 agrees at 7 bases. The CDR3 runs to 14 residues. V shed 6 bases and J 3 bases; nucleotides not matched to a gene: 7. Germline-derived CDR1 and CDR2 are MDHEN and SYDVKM. CDR3 bases: TGTGCCAGCAGCCGACCGACAGGGTACTATGGCTACACCTTC. Translating gives CASSRPTGYYGYTF.

The rearrangement uses TRBV7-2 and TRBJ2-3, with D possibly matching TRBD1 (5 bases). Per the germline V gene, CDR1 is SGHTA and CDR2 is FQGNSA. Trimming took 4 bases from V and 2 from J, leaving 10 bases between them. The CDR3 loop spans 14 amino acids. The CDR3 here is CASSSRQSTDTQYF. The CDR3 DNA follows: TGTGCCAGCAGCTCTCGACAGTCCACAGATACGCAGTATTTT. The variable domain in full, completed from reference TRBV7-2 and TRBJ2-3, reads GAGVSQSPSNKVTEKGKDVELRCDPISGHTALYWYRQSLGQGLEFLIYFQGNSAPDKSGLPSDRFSAERTGGSVSTLTIQRTQQEDSAVYLCASSSRQSTDTQYFGPGTRLTVL.

V is TRBV20-1 and J is TRBJ1-2; no firm D call. In germline, CDR1 is DFQATT, CDR2 SNEGSKA (reference sequence). The CDR3 extends over 14 amino acids. The V end lost 0 bases, the J end lost 8 bases, and 16 bases lay between the germline ends. In nucleotides, the CDR3 is TGCAGTGCTAGAGATCCTTCAGCTGTATACGGCTACACCTTC. Translation: CSARDPSAVYGYTF.

In regard to this clonotype: One junction end disagrees with the germline gene, perhaps due to a read error. CDR3 coding DNA: TGCGGTGCTCCCACGATTGGGGGTTATGGCTACACCTTC. It codes for CGAPTIGGYGYTF. The genes are TRBV20-1 and TRBJ1-2; a weak D match, TRBD1 (5 bases). The germline V gene encodes CDR1 DFQATT and CDR2 SNEGSKA (reference sequence). The CDR3 has 13 amino acids.

The chain's CDR3 is CASSSDYDNEQFF. For the CDR3, the DNA is TGTGCCAGCAGCTCAGACTACGACAATGAGCAGTTCTTC. The chain has TRBV7-3 and TRBJ2-1, with a weak D call TRBD2 (5 bases). Trimming stripped 4 bases from V and 5 bases from J, with 9 bases between. Germline V lookup: CDR1 SGHTA, CDR2 FQGTGA. The CDR3 spans 13 residues.

This clonotype was seen a few times. The rearrangement joins TRBV30 to TRBJ1-2, with 8 bases that match TRBD1. With 3 bases clipped from V and 2 bases from J, the junction kept 2 bases outside the gene matches. The CDR3 spans 13 residues. Per the germline V gene, CDR1 is GTSNPN and CDR2 is SVGIG (reference sequence). The CDR3, as DNA: TGTGCCTGGAGGACAGGGGCAAACTATGGCTACACCTTC. Its translation: CAWRTGANYGYTF.

The gene calls are TRBV6-2 or TRBV6-3 and TRBJ1-3; D unclear. The germline V and J ends were trimmed by 9 bases and 2 bases, with 8 bases remaining between them. This CDR3 has 12 amino acids. Germline V CDR1 and CDR2: MNHEY, SVGEGT. CDR3 sequence (DNA): TGTGCCAGTCGGGATCCTGGAAACACCATATATTTT. It is translated as CASRDPGNTIYF.

The chain recombines TRBV7-2 with TRBJ2-7; 7 bases agree with TRBD1. The length of the CDR3 is 15 residues. Trimming took 0 bases from V and 1 from J; bases not matched to a gene: 3. The germline gives CDR1 SGHTA, CDR2 FQGNSA. CDR3: CASSLAAGGSYEQYF. Here the CDR3 DNA reads TGTGCCAGCAGCTTAGCGGCAGGGGGTTCCTACGAGCAGTACTTC.

The chain is built from TRBV12-3 or TRBV12-4 and TRBJ1-6, with D uncertain. Trimming left V 3 bases short and J 8 bases short, with 8 bases between. The CDR3 length is 13 residues. The CDR3 bases are TGTGCCAGCAGTTTCCTCGAGGATTCACCCCTCCACTTT. Translated: CASSFLEDSPLHF.

The chain carries TRBV18 and TRBJ2-3, with D hard to call. Germline loops: CDR1 KGHSH, CDR2 LQKENI. Trimming stripped 0 bases from V and 6 bases from J, with 10 bases between. This CDR3 comprises 14 residues. The CDR3: CASSPPAVRDTQYF. The CDR3 DNA sequence: TGTGCCAGCTCACCACCGGCAGTCCGGGATACGCAGTATTTT.

This sequence joins TRBV19 and TRBJ2-2; possible D gene TRBD2, 6 bases. Germline values: CDR1 LNHDA, CDR2 SQIVND (reference sequence). This CDR3 contains 15 residues. V dropped 4 bases and J dropped 6 bases, with 15 bases sitting between them. DNA for the CDR3: TGTGCCAGTAGTACCCCCATCGCGGGGCCCGGGGAGCTGTTTTTT. This gives the protein CASSTPIAGPGELFF.

The chain is built from TRBV19 and TRBJ2-6; TRBD1 aligns across 9 bases. With 6 bases clipped from V and 0 bases from J, the junction kept 9 bases outside the gene matches. From germline, CDR1 is LNHDA and CDR2 SQIVND (reference sequence). The CDR3 length is 18 residues. CDR3 sequence: CASSSIPGQGSGANVLTF. The CDR3 bases are TGTGCCAGTAGCAGTATACCGGGACAGGGCTCTGGGGCCAACGTCCTGACTTTC.

A few counts support this clonotype. The gene calls are TRBV20-1 and TRBJ1-1, with D unresolved. With 3 bases removed from V and 12 bases from J, the gap between germline ends came to 20 bases. CDR3 length: 13 residues. Germline V CDR1 and CDR2: DFQATT, SNEGSKA (reference sequence). This CDR3 reads CSARYSGILETFF. The CDR3 DNA reads TGCAGTGCTAGGTACAGCGGGATACTGGAAACTTTCTTT.

This clonotype was counted between two and nine times. This chain connects TRBV7-8 to TRBJ1-5; maybe TRBD1 (6 bases). Germline CDR1 SGHVS, CDR2 FQNEAQ. The CDR3 contains 14 residues. Trimming removed 6 bases at V and 9 bases at J, with 18 bases between. The CDR3 spells CASRRTAGGGPQHF. CDR3 nucleotides: TGTGCCAGCAGACGGACAGCCGGGGGGGGGCCCCAGCATTTT.

This clonotype appeared a few times. The J gene is TRBJ1-5, the V gene TRBV20-1; D may be TRBD1 (6 bases). The CDR3 totals 15 residues. The V gene lost 0 bases and the J gene lost 5 bases, with 14 bases spanning the gap. Germline V gene data show CDR1 as DFQATT and CDR2 as SNEGSKA (reference sequence). CDR3 sequence reads: CSAREGADADQPQHF. Here the CDR3 DNA reads TGCAGTGCTAGAGAGGGGGCCGACGCGGATCAGCCCCAGCATTTT.

The chain couples TRBV4-1 to TRBJ2-3; 10 bases fit TRBD1. J gave up 4 bases and V 3 bases, and 7 bases lay outside the gene matches. The germline CDR1 and CDR2 sequences are MGHRA and YSYEKL. The CDR3 runs to 16 residues. CDR3 sequence: CASSQTGTGAPDTQYF. The CDR3 nucleotides read TGCGCCAGCAGCCAGACCGGGACAGGGGCCCCAGATACGCAGTATTTT.

The rearrangement uses TRBV28 and TRBJ1-5, with TRBD1 matching 7 bases. The trim removed 8 bases at V and 0 bases at J, leaving 7 bases unmatched. This CDR3 comprises 15 residues. Germline lookup yields CDR1 MDHEN and CDR2 SYDVKM. The CDR3 region is CASGGQDYSNQPQHF. In DNA form, the CDR3 reads TGTGCCAGCGGAGGACAGGACTATAGCAATCAGCCCCAGCATTTT.

The V call is TRBV7-9, the J call TRBJ1-2, with TRBD1 identical over 11 bases. The CDR3 spans 15 residues. With V trimmed by 5 bases and J by 7 bases, 9 bases remained unmatched. From germline, CDR1 is SEHNR and CDR2 FQNEAQ (reference sequence). This CDR3 reads CASSRGTGGLGGYTF. The CDR3 DNA sequence: TGTGCCAGCAGCCGCGGGACAGGGGGATTGGGTGGCTACACCTTC.

The J gene is TRBJ1-5, the V gene TRBV7-9; perhaps TRBD1 as D (6 bases). The V end lost 3 bases, the J end lost 11 bases, and 14 bases lay between the germline ends. CDR1 is SEHNR, CDR2 FQNEAQ, per germline (reference sequence). The CDR3 has 13 amino acids. CDR3 bases: TGTGCCAGCAGCTTTCGGGGGGCAGAGGCCCAGCATTTT. Translating it yields CASSFRGAEAQHF.

This chain links TRBV6-2 or TRBV6-3 with TRBJ1-5; no clear D gene. The CDR3 runs to 12 residues. CDR1 is MNHEY and CDR2 is SVGEGT in the germline V gene. The V end was cut by 5 bases, the J end by 9 bases, with 11 bases between. CDR3: CASSLEWGPQHF. The CDR3 DNA reads TGTGCCAGCAGTCTAGAGTGGGGGCCCCAGCATTTT.

V and J are TRBV6-1 and TRBJ2-7, with D perhaps assigned TRBD1 or TRBD2 (5 bases each). The V end was cut by 6 bases, the J end by 2 bases, with 11 bases between. The CDR3 has 13 amino acids. CDR1 and CDR2 (germline): MNHNS, SASEGT. CDR3 nucleotides: TGTGCCAGCAGAGAGGGGATGGCCTACGAGCAGTACTTC. Translation gives CASREGMAYEQYF.

As regards this clonotype: Compared with germline, one end of the junction differs, possibly owing to a read error. V usage is TRBV15 and J usage is TRBJ1-4, with D perhaps matching TRBD1 (6 bases). The germline V gene has CDR1 LNHNV and CDR2 YYDKDF (reference sequence). This CDR3 has 12 residues. Written as DNA, the CDR3 is TGTGCCACCGGCAGGGGCGGAGAAAAACTGTTTTTT. It translates to CATGRGGEKLFF.